The clone carrying this TCR beta chain has more than one count but fewer than ten. The CDR3 extends over 11 amino acids. CDR1 MNHNS and CDR2 SASEGT come from the germline V gene. J was trimmed by 14 bases and V by 6 bases; bases with no gene match: 9. The assay was immunoSEQ multiplex PCR, and TCRdb's table has in-frame clones only and misses some. The repertoire has approximately 14,000 clones, 25% to 30% of them found once; the top ten carry just under 4%. This record comes from a study of graft-versus-host responses after intestinal transplantation. Sorting after the reaction isolated proliferating CFSE-low CD3+CD4+ and CD3+CD8+ responders.

The V and J genes are TRBV6-1 and TRBJ1-2, with 7 positions matching TRBD1. The sequenced sample was alloreactive CD4+ T cells from a mixed lymphocyte reaction culture, obtained before intestinal transplant. Described subset: CFSE-low proliferating T cells sorted from approximately six-day pre-transplant mixed lymphocyte reaction (GvH or HvG direction). This TCR was sampled from a human patient who received an intestinal transplant. In nucleotides, the CDR3 is TGTGCCAGCAGCCGACAGGGAGAGAGAACCTTC. Protein: CASSRQGERTF.